A single sample gave rise to the 9 T cell receptor beta chains below, sequenced in a study of blood T cell repertoires in COVID-19. The repertoire was sequenced with immunoSEQ multiplex PCR; TCRdb's copy has only in-frame clones and lacks some. This table holds 85,000 to 130,000 clones, more than 85% found once. The sample taken for sequencing was peripheral blood. Every receptor here comes from a human donor in a cohort sampled during active COVID-19.

The chain is built from TRBV7-9 and TRBJ2-3; D perhaps matches TRBD2 (5 bases). Deletions cut 7 bases from V and 5 bases from J, with 19 bases between. There are 15 residues in the CDR3. Per germline, CDR1 SEHNR and CDR2 FQNEAQ (reference sequence). CDR3 sequence: CASNGLLLIRDTQYF. The CDR3 DNA is TGTGCCAGCAATGGACTGCTTTTAATCAGAGATACGCAGTATTTT.

V gene TRBV7-9 combines with J gene TRBJ1-5, with 10 bases lining up with TRBD1. There are 16 residues in the CDR3. Germline V CDR1 and CDR2: SEHNR, FQNEAQ (reference sequence). V dropped 7 bases and J dropped 6; count of bases not matched to a gene: 12. DNA for the CDR3: TGTGCCAGCATTGTGTACCCGGGACAGGGGTTTCAGCCCCAGCATTTT. Amino acids: CASIVYPGQGFQPQHF.

The chain is built from TRBV5-1 and TRBJ1-1; 11 positions agree with TRBD1. V shed 2 bases, J shed 5 bases, and the junction held 11 bases outside the gene matches. CDR1 and CDR2 (germline): SGHRS, YFSETQ. The CDR3 covers 17 residues. The CDR3: CASSFGLDRGRGTEAFF. DNA for the CDR3: TGCGCCAGCAGCTTCGGGCTGGACAGGGGGCGTGGGACTGAAGCTTTCTTT.

The chain employs TRBV19 and TRBJ1-1; 9 positions agree with TRBD1. The CDR3 extends over 19 amino acids. Trimming removed 3 bases from V and 4 bases from J; junction bases left unmatched: 18. Germline V lookup: CDR1 LNHDA, CDR2 SQIVND (reference sequence). The CDR3: CASSMFGTAGTGKFTEAFF. CDR3 nucleotides: TGTGCCAGTAGTATGTTCGGGACAGCCGGGACAGGGAAATTCACTGAAGCTTTCTTT.

The chain joins TRBV6-2 or TRBV6-3 to TRBJ2-1; 12 bases agree with TRBD2. The CDR3 is 17 residues long. Unmatched junction bases numbered 7, after V lost 3 bases and J lost 4 bases. Germline-derived CDR1 and CDR2 are MNHEY and SVGEGT. The CDR3 nucleotides are TGTGCCAGCAGTTATTCGTCTAGCGGGGGGGCTTACAATGAGCAGTTCTTC. It translates to CASSYSSSGGAYNEQFF.

The rearrangement uses TRBV4-1 and TRBJ2-1, with a possible D match to TRBD1 (5 bases). V was cut by 1 base and J by 9 bases, with 10 bases left in between. Germline CDR1 reads MGHRA; CDR2 reads YSYEKL. The CDR3 extends over 13 amino acids. CDR3 nucleotide sequence: TGCGCCAGCAGCCAAGCCACAGGAGCTGAGCAGTTCTTC. This encodes CASSQATGAEQFF.

The chain carries TRBV5-1 and TRBJ1-2; no clear D gene. V lost 3 bases to trimming and J lost 2 bases, with 11 bases between them. Germline values: CDR1 SGHRS, CDR2 YFSETQ. The CDR3 consists of 14 residues. The CDR3 is CASSSSPPNYGYTF. DNA for the CDR3: TGCGCCAGCAGCTCTAGTCCCCCAAACTATGGCTACACCTTC.

The chain links TRBV6-5 to TRBJ2-5, with D tentatively TRBD2 (5 bases). Germline CDR1 MNHEY, CDR2 SVGAGI. The CDR3 has 15 residues. Trimming left V 2 bases short and J 2 bases short, with 12 bases between. The CDR3: CASSYTTRTQETQYF. The CDR3 bases are TGTGCCAGCAGTTACACCACCCGGACTCAAGAGACCCAGTACTTC.

The V call is TRBV7-2, the J call TRBJ2-7, with D perhaps matching TRBD1 (6 bases). The germline V gene has CDR1 SGHTA and CDR2 FQGNSA. V was cut by 1 base and J by 9 bases, with 10 bases left in between. CDR3 length equals 12 residues. The DNA for the CDR3 is TGTGCCAGCAGCTTAGAGGGGGTAGTGCAGTACTTC. It yields the protein CASSLEGVVQYF. The full variable domain, with the rest looked up from reference TRBV7-2 and TRBJ2-7, is GAGVSQSPSNKVTEKGKDVELRCDPISGHTALYWYRQSLGQGLEFLIYFQGNSAPDKSGLPSDRFSAERTGGSVSTLTIQRTQQEDSAVYLCASSLEGVVQYFGPGTRLTVT.